A selection of T cell receptor beta chains follows, all from one sample in a study of blood T cell repertoires in COVID-19. Assay: immunoSEQ multiplex PCR; the TCRdb copy retains only in-frame clones and omits some. The sample records about 49,000 clones, about 63% being singletons. The specimen sequenced was peripheral blood. The origin of the receptors is a woman in her 70s with acute or convalescent COVID-19. Each CDR3 is given with its conserved first and last residue. Each record gives: clone size, D gene, J gene, V gene, CDR3 DNA, CDR3 protein. A D gene is named only where the DNA matches it firmly. Expanded clones are given a class, and other clones once, few, many or no size at all.

few TRBD2 TRBJ2-5 TRBV5-4 TGTGCCAGCAGCCTACAACTAGCGGGGTACCAAGAGACCCAGTACTTC CASSLQLAGYQETQYF
. TRBD1 TRBJ1-5 TRBV23-1 TGCGCCAGCACCCAACAGGGGGCTCGTGGCAATCAGCCCCAGCATTTT CASTQQGARGNQPQHF
. TRBD1 TRBJ1-2 TRBV29-1 TGCAGCGCAGGGGGTAATAGCTATGGCTACACCTTC CSAGGNSYGYTF
few TRBD2 TRBJ2-2 TRBV4-2 TGTGCCAGCAGCCAAGAGTTACTAGCGGGGGGAAACACCGGGGAGCTGTTTTTT CASSQELLAGGNTGELFF
few TRBD1 TRBJ1-5 TRBV28 TGTGCCAGCAGTTTGTTAGGACAGGGGGTAAATAATCAGCCCCAGCATTTT CASSLLGQGVNNQPQHF
. TRBD2 TRBJ2-1 TRBV6-1 TGTGCCAGCAGTGAATCCCCAGCGGGAGTTTACGAGCAGTTCTTC CASSESPAGVYEQFF
. TRBD2 TRBJ2-1 TRBV11-1 TGTGCCAGCAGCTTTGGACTAGGGCATGGCAATGAGCAGTTCTTC CASSFGLGHGNEQFF
. . TRBJ1-4 TRBV18 TGTGCCAGCTCACCACAACATTCTGATCAGGGAAAACTGTTTTTT CASSPQHSDQGKLFF
. . TRBJ1-2 TRBV6-5 TGTGCCACCCTGACAGACTATGGCTACACCTTC CATLTDYGYTF
. . TRBJ1-4 TRBV2 TGTGCCAGCAGCCCCCGCGGAGGGAATGAAAAACTGTTTTTT CASSPRGGNEKLFF
. TRBD1 TRBJ2-7 TRBV30 TGTGCCTGGAGCCCGGGACAGGTGTGGTACGAGCAGTACTTC CAWSPGQVWYEQYF
. TRBD2 TRBJ2-5 TRBV3-1/TRBV3-2 TGTGCCAGCAGCCAAGGACTAGCGGGAGACCCGCGGGAGACCCAGTACTTC CASSQGLAGDPRETQYF
. TRBD1 TRBJ2-3 TRBV2 TGTGCCAGCATAGTTTCGGGACAGGGAGGATTAGATACGCAGTATTTT CASIVSGQGGLDTQYF
. TRBD1 TRBJ2-2 TRBV3-1/TRBV3-2 TGTGCCAGCAGCCGGGGACAGGGCGATGGCGGGGAGCTGTTTTTT CASSRGQGDGGELFF
few . TRBJ2-5 TRBV10-3 TGTGCCATCAGTGAGTCGTGGGGGGACCAAGAGACCCAGTACTTC CAISESWGDQETQYF
. TRBD2 TRBJ2-5 TRBV3-1/TRBV3-2 TGTGCCAGCAGCCAAGATATGGATACGGGAGGGCCTGGGGAGACCCAGTACTTC CASSQDMDTGGPGETQYF
. TRBD1 TRBJ1-1 TRBV10-3 TGTGCCATCAGTGAGTCGACAGGGGGCACTGAAGCTTTCTTT CAISESTGGTEAFF
. . TRBJ2-2 TRBV11-2 TGTGCCAGCAGCAGGGGGAGCTTAGAAACCGGGGAGCTGTTTTTT CASSRGSLETGELFF
once TRBD2 TRBJ2-7 TRBV2 TGTGCCAGCAGTGATTATAGCGGGATGGACGAGCAGTACTTC CASSDYSGMDEQYF
. TRBD1 TRBJ1-1 TRBV6-5 TGTGCCGTCGGGACAGAGAACACTGAAGCTTTCTTT CAVGTENTEAFF
. . TRBJ1-6 TRBV5-4 TGTGCCAGCAGCTCCTCAGGGAGGAGCTCCTATAATTCACCCCTCCACTTT CASSSSGRSSYNSPLHF
. TRBD1 TRBJ1-4 TRBV5-1 TGCGCCAGCAGCCCTGGGACAGCAACTAATGAAAAACTGTTTTTT CASSPGTATNEKLFF
few TRBD1 TRBJ2-5 TRBV24-1 TGTGCCACCGGATCGTCACAGGGGGCGCGGGAGACCCAGTACTTC CATGSSQGARETQYF
once . TRBJ1-6 TRBV30 TGTGCCTGGAGCGTAGAGTATTCACCCCTCCACTTT CAWSVEYSPLHF
. TRBD1 TRBJ2-1 TRBV4-3 TGCGCCAGCAGCCAGGCAGGGGGCGATGAGCAGTTCTTC CASSQAGGDEQFF
. . TRBJ2-1 TRBV11-3 TGTGCCAGCAGCTTAGATAGCGAACCCGGGCATGAGCAGTTCTTC CASSLDSEPGHEQFF